This T cell receptor beta chain was observed in a study of blood T cell repertoires in COVID-19. Study-level information: COVID-19 samples collected from the United States, Italy and Spain covered acute and convalescent phases. Sources were T cells, B-cell-depleted T cells, or PBMCs; the material itself was cDNA or gDNA.

Germline assignment: CDR1 SGDLS and CDR2 YYNGEE. J was trimmed by 4 bases and V by 3 bases; bases with no gene match: 7. CDR3 length: 14 residues. In the authors' methods: Cell counts per sample came from amplifying reference gene primers. TCRdb's table, derived via immunoSEQ multiplex PCR, lists solely in-frame clones and lacks some. V and J calls and clone size are given by that table; D and trimming were obtained from the DNA. Of about 370,000 clones in the sample, around 89% were seen once. The cohort comprised adults aged roughly 18 to 95 years residing in 24 US areas. The chain links TRBV9 to TRBJ2-7, with 7 bases lining up with TRBD2. The sample taken for sequencing was PBMCs or T cells enriched from blood (not recorded which). The TCR was taken from a man between 18 and 35 years old who had recovered from COVID-19. The CDR3 region is CASSEREAPYEQYF. The CDR3 nucleotides read TGTGCCAGCAGCGAACGGGAGGCCCCGTACGAGCAGTACTTC.